This T cell receptor beta chain appears in the sequencing data of a study of blood T cell repertoires in COVID-19 (dated by TCRdb to the early 2020s). Context from the whole study: Samples covering the acute and convalescent phases of COVID-19 were provided by collaborators in the United States, Italy and Spain. The samples were drawn from the first 160 participants of the ongoing ImmuneRACE study and from over a thousand subjects provided by 6 global collaborators. Deeply sampled blood TCRbeta repertoires from subjects exposed to, actively infected with, or recovered from COVID-19 were included in the dataset. Sample metadata almost always included a de-identified subject ID, COVID-19 status, age in years and sex. Where available, HLA class I and class II types were taken from metadata supplied by the sample provider and were not determined by assay-based typing. The repertoires were released in a freely available public database meant as a resource for research on the immune response to SARS-CoV-2. The material from the prospective study consisted of cDNA or gDNA derived from T cells, B-cell-depleted T cells, or PBMCs. Study-wide findings and limitations: The quantity of clinical and demographic metadata differed by source and by participant and was supplied without curation.

TCRbeta CDR3 regions were amplified from genomic DNA using the immunoSEQ Assay, a bias-controlled multiplex PCR. From the authors' description of their analysis: Within the assay, amplification of reference gene primers was used to estimate how many nucleated cells each sample contained. To quantify the absolute abundance of each unique TCRbeta CDR3 rearrangement, sequence reads were collapsed and filtered. For each sample, productive Simpson clonality was calculated as the square root of Simpson's diversity index across productive rearrangements. Not all clones reach the TCRdb copy of this immuneACCESS table, which keeps in-frame sequences only. Checked studies attribute under half of the gap to unresolved V genes and leave the rest unexplained. D and trimming come from the DNA, and the V and J calls and clone size come from that table. This sample holds some 200,000 clones; 75% to 90% were observed only once. The top ten clonotypes cover about 5% of the sample.

Each collaborating institution followed its own protocols to collect whole blood in K2EDTA tubes. For TCRbeta analysis, collaborators shipped samples in one of three forms: frozen whole blood, isolated PBMCs, or DNA extracted from either of those sample types. With respect to this clone: Its specific antigen is unknown. The record has no base qualities; no much larger clone is one base away.

The CDR3, from cysteine to phenylalanine, totals 13 residues. This entry keeps only the CDR3 DNA: 39 bases, framed from base 1. The chain is made from TRBV21-1 and TRBJ1-4; TRBD1, the D gene given by the table, was not confirmed from the DNA. TRBV21-1 is tagged as a pseudogene. The sequenced material came from peripheral blood. The sequence was collected from a woman aged 40-49 years with acute or convalescent COVID-19. For the CDR3, the sequence is CATPDSTNEKLFF. The DNA reads TGTGCCACCCCGGACAGTACTAATGAAAAACTGTTTTTT.